This T cell receptor beta chain was identified during a study of T cell repertoires in cytomegalovirus infection. At the level of the study: Matching HLA type and CMV infection were both indicated by public TCR beta signatures.

There are 13 residues in the CDR3. With 8 bases removed from V and 2 bases from J, the gap between germline ends came to 13 bases. Regarding this clonotype: The antigen is not known.

Study-level results: Clonotypes of TCR beta that were HLA-C-restricted and CMV-specific dominated the ex vivo response. Accumulated public TCR beta family frequency recognized individuals carrying CMV together with the relevant HLA.

TCRdb re-analysed the reads in MiXCR, keeping a single row per CDR3 protein. The sample records 350,000 to 550,000 distinct CDR3 sequences, under 40% being singletons. This sequence joins TRBV12-3 or TRBV12-4 and TRBJ2-7, with a tentative D call TRBD2 (5 bases). Sequencing input: PBMCs. The TCR sequence derives from a human donor in good health (CMV status not recorded). Some clones in this sample may be carry-over from other donors' samples. CDR3 loop: CASAGTATYEQYF. The CDR3 DNA follows: TGTGCCAGCGCGGGCACAGCCACCTACGAGCAGTACTTC.